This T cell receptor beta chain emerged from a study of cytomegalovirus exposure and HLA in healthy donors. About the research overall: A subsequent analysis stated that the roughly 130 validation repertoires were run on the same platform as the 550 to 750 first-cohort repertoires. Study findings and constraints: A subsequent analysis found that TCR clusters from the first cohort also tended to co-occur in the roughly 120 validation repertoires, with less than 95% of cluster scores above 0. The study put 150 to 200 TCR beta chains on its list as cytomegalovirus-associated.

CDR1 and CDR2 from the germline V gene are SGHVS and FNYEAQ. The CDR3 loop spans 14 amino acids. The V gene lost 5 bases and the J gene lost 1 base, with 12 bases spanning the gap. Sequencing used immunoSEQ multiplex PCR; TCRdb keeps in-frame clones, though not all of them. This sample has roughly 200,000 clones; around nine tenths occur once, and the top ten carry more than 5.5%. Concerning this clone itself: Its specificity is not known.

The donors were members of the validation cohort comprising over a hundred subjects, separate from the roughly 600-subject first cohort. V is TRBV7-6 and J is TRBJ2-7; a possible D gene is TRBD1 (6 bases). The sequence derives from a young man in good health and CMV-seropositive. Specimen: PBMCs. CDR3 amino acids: CASSQRTESYEQYF. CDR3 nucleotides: TGTGCCAGCAGCCAAAGGACAGAATCCTACGAGCAGTACTTC.